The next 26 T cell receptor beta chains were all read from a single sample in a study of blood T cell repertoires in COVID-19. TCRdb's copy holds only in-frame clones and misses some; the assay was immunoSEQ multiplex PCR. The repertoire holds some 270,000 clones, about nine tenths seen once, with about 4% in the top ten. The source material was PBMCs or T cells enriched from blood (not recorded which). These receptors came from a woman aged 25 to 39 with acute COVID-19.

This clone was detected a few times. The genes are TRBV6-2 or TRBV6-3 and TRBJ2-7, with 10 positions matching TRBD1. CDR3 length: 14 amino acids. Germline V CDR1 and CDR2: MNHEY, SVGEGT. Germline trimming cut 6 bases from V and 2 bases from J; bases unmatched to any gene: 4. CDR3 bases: TGTGCCAGCAGCTCGGGACAGGGGCCCTACGAGCAGTACTTC. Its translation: CASSSGQGPYEQYF.

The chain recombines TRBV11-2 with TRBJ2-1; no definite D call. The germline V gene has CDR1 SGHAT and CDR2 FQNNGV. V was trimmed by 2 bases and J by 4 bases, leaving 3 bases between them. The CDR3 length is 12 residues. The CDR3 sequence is CASSLPYNEQFF. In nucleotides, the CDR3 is TGTGCCAGCAGCTTACCATACAATGAGCAGTTCTTC.

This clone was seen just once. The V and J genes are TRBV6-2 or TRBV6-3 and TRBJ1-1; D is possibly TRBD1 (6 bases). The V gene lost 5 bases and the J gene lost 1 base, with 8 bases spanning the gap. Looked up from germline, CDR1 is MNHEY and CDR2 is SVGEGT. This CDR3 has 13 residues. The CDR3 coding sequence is TGTGCCAGCAGTACACAGGGGAACACTGAAGCTTTCTTT. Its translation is CASSTQGNTEAFF.

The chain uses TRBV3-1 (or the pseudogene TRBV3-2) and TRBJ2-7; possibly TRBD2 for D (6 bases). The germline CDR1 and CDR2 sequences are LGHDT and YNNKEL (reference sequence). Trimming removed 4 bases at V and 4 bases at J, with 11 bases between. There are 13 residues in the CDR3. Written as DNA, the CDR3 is TGTGCCAGCAGCCCCTCTGGGACTTACGAGCAGTACTTC. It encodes CASSPSGTYEQYF.

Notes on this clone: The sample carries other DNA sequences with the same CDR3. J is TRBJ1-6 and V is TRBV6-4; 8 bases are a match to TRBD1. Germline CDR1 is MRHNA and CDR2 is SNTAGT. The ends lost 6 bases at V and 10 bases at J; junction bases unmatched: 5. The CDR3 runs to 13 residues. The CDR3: CASSEDRDSPLHF. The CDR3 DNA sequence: TGTGCCAGCAGCGAGGACAGGGACTCACCCCTCCACTTT.

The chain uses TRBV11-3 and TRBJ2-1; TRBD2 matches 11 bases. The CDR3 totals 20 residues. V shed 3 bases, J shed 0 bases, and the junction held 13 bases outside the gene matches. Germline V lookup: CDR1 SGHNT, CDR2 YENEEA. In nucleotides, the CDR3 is TGTGCCAGCAGCTTTCAAATAGGGGTAGCGGGAGGGAACTCCTACAATGAGCAGTTCTTC. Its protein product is CASSFQIGVAGGNSYNEQFF. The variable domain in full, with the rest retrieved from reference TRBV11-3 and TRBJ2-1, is EAGVVQSPRYKIIEKKQPVAFWCNPISGHNTLYWYLQNLGQGPELLIRYENEEAVDDSQLPKDRFSAERLKGVDSTLKIQPAELGDSAVYLCASSFQIGVAGGNSYNEQFFGPGTRLTVL.

The CDR3 DNA sequence: TGTGCCAGCAGCGCTGACATAGGGGAGCTGTTTTTT. It is translated as CASSADIGELFF. V and J are TRBV2 and TRBJ2-2; D gene ambiguous. The CDR3 runs 12 residues. With 6 bases removed from V and 8 bases from J, the gap between germline ends came to 10 bases. Germline loops: CDR1 SNHLY, CDR2 FYNNEI.

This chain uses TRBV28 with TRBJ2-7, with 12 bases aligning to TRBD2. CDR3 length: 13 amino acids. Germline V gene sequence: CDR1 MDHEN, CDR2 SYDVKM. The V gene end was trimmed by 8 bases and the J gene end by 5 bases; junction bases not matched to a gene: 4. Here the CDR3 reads CASEASGRDEQYF. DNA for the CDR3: TGTGCCAGCGAAGCTAGCGGGAGGGACGAGCAGTACTTC.

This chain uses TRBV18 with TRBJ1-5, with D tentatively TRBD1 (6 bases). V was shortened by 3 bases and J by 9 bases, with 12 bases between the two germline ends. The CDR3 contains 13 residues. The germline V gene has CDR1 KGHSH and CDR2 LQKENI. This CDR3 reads CASSPDRSAPQHF. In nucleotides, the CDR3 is TGTGCCAGCTCACCGGACAGATCGGCGCCCCAGCATTTT.

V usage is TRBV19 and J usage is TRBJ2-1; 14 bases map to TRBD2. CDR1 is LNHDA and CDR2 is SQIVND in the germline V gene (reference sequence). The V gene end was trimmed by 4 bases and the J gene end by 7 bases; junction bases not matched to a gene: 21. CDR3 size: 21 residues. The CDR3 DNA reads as TGTGCCAGTAGTACAGACGAAAGACTAGCGGGAGGGGCTGTGAGTCGGAATGAGCAGTTCTTC. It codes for CASSTDERLAGGAVSRNEQFF.

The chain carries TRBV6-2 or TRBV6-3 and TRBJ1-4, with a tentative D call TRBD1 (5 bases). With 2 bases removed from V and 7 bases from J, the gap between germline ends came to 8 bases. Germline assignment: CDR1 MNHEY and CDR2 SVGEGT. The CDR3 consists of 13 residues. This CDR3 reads CASSYATAEKLFF. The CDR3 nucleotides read TGTGCCAGCAGTTACGCGACAGCTGAAAAACTGTTTTTT.

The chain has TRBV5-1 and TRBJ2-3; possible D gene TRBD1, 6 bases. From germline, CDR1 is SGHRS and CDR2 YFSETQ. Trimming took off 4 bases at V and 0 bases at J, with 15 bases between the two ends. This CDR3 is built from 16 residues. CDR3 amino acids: CASSQRTDPSTDTQYF. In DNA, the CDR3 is TGCGCCAGCAGCCAAAGGACAGATCCTAGCACAGATACGCAGTATTTT.

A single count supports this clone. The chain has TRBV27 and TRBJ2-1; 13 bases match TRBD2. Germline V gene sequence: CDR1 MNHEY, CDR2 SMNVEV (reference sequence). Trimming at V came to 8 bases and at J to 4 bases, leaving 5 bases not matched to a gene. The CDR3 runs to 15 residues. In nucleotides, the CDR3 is TGTGCCAGCGGATCGGGACTAGCGGGATACAATGAGCAGTTCTTC. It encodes CASGSGLAGYNEQFF.

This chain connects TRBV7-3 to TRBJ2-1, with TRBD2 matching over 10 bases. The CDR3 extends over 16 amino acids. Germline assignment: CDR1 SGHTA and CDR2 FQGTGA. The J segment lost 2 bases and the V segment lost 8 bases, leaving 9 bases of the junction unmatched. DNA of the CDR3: TGTGCCAGCGGATTCCCTGGGACTAGCGCCTACAATGAGCAGTTCTTC. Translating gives CASGFPGTSAYNEQFF.

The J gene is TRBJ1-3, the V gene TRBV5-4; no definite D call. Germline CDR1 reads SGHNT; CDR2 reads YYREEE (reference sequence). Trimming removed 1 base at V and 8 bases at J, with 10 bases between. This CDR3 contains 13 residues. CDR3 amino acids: CASSLYSSDTIYF. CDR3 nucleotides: TGTGCCAGCAGCTTGTACAGTTCGGACACCATATATTTT.

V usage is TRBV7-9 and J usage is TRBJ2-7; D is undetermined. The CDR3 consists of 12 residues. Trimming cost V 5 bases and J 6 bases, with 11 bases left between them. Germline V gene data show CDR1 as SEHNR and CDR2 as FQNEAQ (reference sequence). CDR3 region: CASSVDTSEQYF. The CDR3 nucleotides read TGTGCCAGCAGCGTAGACACCTCCGAGCAGTACTTC.

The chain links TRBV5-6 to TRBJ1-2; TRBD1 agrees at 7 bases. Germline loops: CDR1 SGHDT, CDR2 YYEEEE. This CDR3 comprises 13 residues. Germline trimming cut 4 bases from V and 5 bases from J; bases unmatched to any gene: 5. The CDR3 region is CASSPTGEYGYTF. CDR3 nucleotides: TGTGCCAGCAGCCCCACAGGGGAATATGGCTACACCTTC.

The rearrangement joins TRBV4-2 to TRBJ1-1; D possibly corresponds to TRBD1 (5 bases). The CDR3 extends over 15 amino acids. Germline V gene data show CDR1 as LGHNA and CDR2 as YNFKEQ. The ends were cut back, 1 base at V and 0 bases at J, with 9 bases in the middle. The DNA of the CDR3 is TGTGCCAGCAGCCAAGTCCAGGGTTTGAACACTGAAGCTTTCTTT. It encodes CASSQVQGLNTEAFF.

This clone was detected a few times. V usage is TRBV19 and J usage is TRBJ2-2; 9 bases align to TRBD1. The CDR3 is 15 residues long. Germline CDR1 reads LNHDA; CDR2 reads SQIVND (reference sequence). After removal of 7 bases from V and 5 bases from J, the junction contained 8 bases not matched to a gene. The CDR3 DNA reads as TGTGCCAGTACGGTCCAAGGACAGGGGACCGGGGAGCTGTTTTTT. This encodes CASTVQGQGTGELFF.

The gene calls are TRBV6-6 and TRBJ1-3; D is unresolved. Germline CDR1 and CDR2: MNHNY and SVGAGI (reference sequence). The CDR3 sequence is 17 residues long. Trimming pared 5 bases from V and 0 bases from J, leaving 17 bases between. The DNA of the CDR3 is TGTGCCAGCAGTCCCAATGGAGCCCTCCTCTCTGGAAACACCATATATTTT. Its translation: CASSPNGALLSGNTIYF.

The CDR3 nucleotides are TGTGCCAGCAGCCGAAGGGGTAGGACTGAAGCTTTCTTT. It yields the protein CASSRRGRTEAFF. J is TRBJ1-1 and V is TRBV2, with D maybe TRBD1 (5 bases). The CDR3 is 13 amino acids. V was pared by 6 bases and J by 5 bases, with 13 bases between. CDR1 and CDR2 from the germline V gene are SNHLY and FYNNEI. Using reference TRBV2 and TRBJ1-1 for the parts outside the CDR3, the full variable domain is EPEVTQTPSHQVTQMGQEVILRCVPISNHLYFYWYRQILGQKVEFLVSFYNNEISEKSEIFDDQFSVERPDGSNFTLKIRSTKLEDSAMYFCASSRRGRTEAFFGQGTRLTVV.

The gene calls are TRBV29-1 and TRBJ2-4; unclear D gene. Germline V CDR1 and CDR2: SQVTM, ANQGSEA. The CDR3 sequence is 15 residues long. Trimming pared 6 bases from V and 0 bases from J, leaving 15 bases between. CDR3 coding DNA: TGCAGCGTCGAACTTAGCAGTCTAGCCAAAAACATTCAGTACTTC. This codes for CSVELSSLAKNIQYF.

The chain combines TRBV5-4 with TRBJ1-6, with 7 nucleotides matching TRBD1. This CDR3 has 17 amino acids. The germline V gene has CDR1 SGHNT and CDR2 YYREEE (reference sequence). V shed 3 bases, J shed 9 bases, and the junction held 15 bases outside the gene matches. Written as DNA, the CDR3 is TGTGCCAGCAGCTCAGGCCAGGGGGTCAGTTTAGGTTCACCCCTCCACTTT. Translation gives CASSSGQGVSLGSPLHF.

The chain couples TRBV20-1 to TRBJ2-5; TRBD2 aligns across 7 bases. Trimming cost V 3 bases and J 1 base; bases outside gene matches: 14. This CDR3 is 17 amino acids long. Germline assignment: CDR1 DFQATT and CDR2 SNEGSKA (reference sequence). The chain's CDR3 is CSASPVGEGKVQETQYF. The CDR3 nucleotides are TGCAGTGCTAGTCCCGTGGGGGAGGGCAAGGTCCAAGAGACCCAGTACTTC.

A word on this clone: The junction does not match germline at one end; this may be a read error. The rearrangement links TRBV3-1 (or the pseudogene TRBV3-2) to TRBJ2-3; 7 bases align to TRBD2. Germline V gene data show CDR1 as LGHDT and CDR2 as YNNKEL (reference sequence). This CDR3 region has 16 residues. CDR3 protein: CASSEEVSGITDTQYF. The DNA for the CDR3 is TGTGCCAGCAGCGAAGAGGTAAGCGGGATCACAGATACGCAGTATTTT.

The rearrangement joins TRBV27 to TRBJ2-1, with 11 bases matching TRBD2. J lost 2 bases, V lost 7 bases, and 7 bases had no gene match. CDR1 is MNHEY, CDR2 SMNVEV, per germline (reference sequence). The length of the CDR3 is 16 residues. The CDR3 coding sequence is TGTGCCAGCACCCCCGGGACTAGCGGAACCTACAATGAGCAGTTCTTC. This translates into CASTPGTSGTYNEQFF.